The present T cell receptor (beta chain) was sequenced within a study of monozygotic twins with inflammatory bowel disease. Study conclusions and caveats: No distinction between different T cell subtypes was possible.

TCRdb reprocessed the 5' RACE reads and keeps a single row for each CDR3 protein, giving no DNA. With 200,000 to 250,000 distinct CDR3 sequences in the sample, the ten largest clones hold approximately 7.7%. Germline V CDR1 and CDR2: SGHRS, YFSETQ. This CDR3 is built from 16 residues. Turning to this clonotype: Its cognate antigen is unknown.

The sequencing input was blood. V is TRBV5-1 and J is TRBJ2-2; without DNA, the TCRdb call of TRBD2 cannot be checked. This receptor was taken from a human donor with ulcerative colitis or Crohn's disease, or a healthy co-twin of an affected twin (not recorded which). CDR3 sequence reads: CASSLRTSGDTGELFF.